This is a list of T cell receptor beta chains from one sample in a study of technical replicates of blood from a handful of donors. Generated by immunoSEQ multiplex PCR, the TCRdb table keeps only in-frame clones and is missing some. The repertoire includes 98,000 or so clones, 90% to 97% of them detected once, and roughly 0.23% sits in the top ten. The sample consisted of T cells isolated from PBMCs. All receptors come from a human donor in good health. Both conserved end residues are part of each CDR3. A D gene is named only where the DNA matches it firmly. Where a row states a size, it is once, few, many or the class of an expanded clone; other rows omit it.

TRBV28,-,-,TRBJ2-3,CASGSSRAVTDTQYF,TGTGCCAGCGGTTCGAGCAGGGCAGTCACAGATACGCAGTATTTT
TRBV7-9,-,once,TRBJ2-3,CATTERASTDTQYF,TGTGCCACGACAGAGCGGGCCAGCACAGATACGCAGTATTTT
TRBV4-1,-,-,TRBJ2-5,CASSQVYGQGQTQYF,TGCGCCAGCAGCCAAGTCTATGGGCAGGGTCAGACCCAGTACTTC
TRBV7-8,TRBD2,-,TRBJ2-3,CASSYGLAGGPGTDTQYF,TGTGCCAGCAGCTACGGACTAGCGGGAGGGCCGGGCACAGATACGCAGTATTTT
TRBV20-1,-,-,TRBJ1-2,CSAQNYGYTF,TGCAGTGCCCAGAACTATGGCTACACCTTC
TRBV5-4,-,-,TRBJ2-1,CASSLEGPHEQFF,TGTGCCAGCAGCTTAGAGGGCCCCCATGAGCAGTTCTTC
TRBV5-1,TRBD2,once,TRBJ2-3,CASSSRLAGTDTQYF,TGCGCCAGCAGCTCGAGACTAGCGGGCACAGATACGCAGTATTTT
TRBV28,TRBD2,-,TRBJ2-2,CASESGTSGDFYTGELFF,TGTGCCAGCGAATCCGGGACTAGCGGGGATTTTTACACCGGGGAGCTGTTTTTT
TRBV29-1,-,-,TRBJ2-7,CSVEWDNYEQYF,TGCAGCGTTGAATGGGACAACTACGAGCAGTACTTC
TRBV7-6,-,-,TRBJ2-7,CASSSLTGKAYEQYF,TGTGCCAGCAGCTCGTTGACAGGAAAAGCCTACGAGCAGTACTTC
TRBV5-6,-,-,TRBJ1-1,CASSLDRFTEAFF,TGTGCCAGCAGCTTGGACAGATTCACTGAAGCTTTCTTT
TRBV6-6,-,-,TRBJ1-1,CASSLRAPNTEAFF,TGTGCCAGCAGCCTGAGGGCCCCGAACACTGAAGCTTTCTTT
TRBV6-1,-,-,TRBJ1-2,CASSDAHGNYGYTF,TGTGCCAGCAGTGATGCTCATGGCAACTATGGCTACACCTTC
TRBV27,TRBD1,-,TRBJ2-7,CASSRQGAHSYEQYF,TGTGCCAGCAGTCGACAGGGGGCCCACTCCTACGAGCAGTACTTC
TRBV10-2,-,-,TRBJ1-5,CASSESQYSNQPQHF,TGCGCCAGCAGTGAGTCACAGTATAGCAATCAGCCCCAGCATTTT
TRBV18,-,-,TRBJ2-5,CASSPNSRETQYF,TGTGCCAGCTCACCTAACTCCAGGGAGACCCAGTACTTC
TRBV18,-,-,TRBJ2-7,CASRTDNYEQYF,TGTGCCAGTCGGACAGACAACTACGAGCAGTACTTC
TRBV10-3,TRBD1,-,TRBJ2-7,CAIRGQGANEQYF,TGTGCCATCAGGGGACAGGGGGCGAACGAGCAGTACTTC
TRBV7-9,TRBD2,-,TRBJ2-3,CASSPSILAYADTQYF,TGTGCCAGCAGCCCGAGCATACTAGCGTACGCAGATACGCAGTATTTT
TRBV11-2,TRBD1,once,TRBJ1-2,CASSLDQGGNGYTF,TGTGCCAGCAGCTTAGATCAAGGGGGCAATGGCTACACCTTC
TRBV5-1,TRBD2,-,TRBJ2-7,CASSQGLAGGTSYEQYF,TGCGCCAGCAGCCAGGGACTAGCGGGAGGGACTTCCTACGAGCAGTACTTC
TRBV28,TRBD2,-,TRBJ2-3,CASSSPRLAGSTDTQYF,TGTGCCAGCAGTTCCCCTCGACTAGCGGGAAGCACAGATACGCAGTATTTT
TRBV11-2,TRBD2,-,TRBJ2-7,CASSLPSGRRAYEQYF,TGTGCCAGCAGCTTACCTAGCGGGAGGCGCGCCTACGAGCAGTACTTC
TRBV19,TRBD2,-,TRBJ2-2,CASSRSGGPTGELFF,TGTGCCAGTAGTAGATCGGGGGGGCCGACCGGGGAGCTGTTTTTT
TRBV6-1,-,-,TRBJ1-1,CASLTGWIEAFF,TGTGCCAGCTTAACAGGGTGGATTGAAGCTTTCTTT
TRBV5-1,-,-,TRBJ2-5,CASSLGGSGQETQYF,TGCGCCAGCAGCTTGGGCGGGTCGGGGCAAGAGACCCAGTACTTC
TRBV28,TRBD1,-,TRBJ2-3,CASRQGQPQTDTQYF,TGTGCCAGCAGACAGGGACAGCCACAGACAGATACGCAGTATTTT
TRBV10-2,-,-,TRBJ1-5,CASSPFEVTPNQPQHF,TGCGCCAGCAGTCCGTTTGAGGTCACACCTAATCAGCCCCAGCATTTT
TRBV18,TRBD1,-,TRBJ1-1,CASSPGGAEAFF,TGTGCCAGCTCCCCAGGGGGGGCTGAAGCTTTCTTT
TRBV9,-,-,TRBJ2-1,CASSAMLGWGDEQFF,TGTGCCAGCAGCGCCATGTTGGGTTGGGGGGATGAGCAGTTCTTC
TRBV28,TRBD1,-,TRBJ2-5,CASSTRTGQETQYF,TGTGCCAGCAGTACTCGGACAGGTCAAGAGACCCAGTACTTC
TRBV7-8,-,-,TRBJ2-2,CASSAPATGIGELFF,TGTGCCAGCAGCGCCCCCGCTACAGGGATCGGGGAGCTGTTTTTT